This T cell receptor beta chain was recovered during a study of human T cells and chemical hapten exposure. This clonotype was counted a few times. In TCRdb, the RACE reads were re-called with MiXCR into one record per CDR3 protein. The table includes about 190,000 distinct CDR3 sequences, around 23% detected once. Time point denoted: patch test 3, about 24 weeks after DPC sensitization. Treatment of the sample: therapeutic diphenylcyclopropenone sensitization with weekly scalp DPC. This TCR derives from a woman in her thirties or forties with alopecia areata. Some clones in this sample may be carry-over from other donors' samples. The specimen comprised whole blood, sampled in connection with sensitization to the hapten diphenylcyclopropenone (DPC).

CDR3 DNA sequence: TGTGCCAGCACTAGCGGGAGGGCCGTTCGAGAGCAGTTCTTC. Protein sequence: CASTSGRAVREQFF. J is TRBJ2-1 and V is TRBV6-1; 12 positions match TRBD2. Unmatched junction bases numbered 8, after V lost 7 bases and J lost 10 bases. Per the germline V gene, CDR1 is MNHNS and CDR2 is SASEGT. This CDR3 contains 14 residues.